The 15 T cell receptor beta chains below all came from one sample that was sequenced in a study of T cell responses to AZD1222 COVID-19 vaccine. Method: immunoSEQ multiplex PCR; TCRdb's copy keeps in-frame clones and lacks some. The sample lists about 100,000 clones; about 86% were seen once. This material consisted of peripheral blood, taken on day 0 of AZD1222 vaccination. The receptors were sampled from an adult in good health.

The chain carries TRBV6-6 and TRBJ1-3, with D uncertain. CDR1 is MNHNY, CDR2 SVGAGI, per germline (reference sequence). The CDR3 consists of 15 residues. Trimming pared 4 bases from V and 0 bases from J, leaving 10 bases between. The chain's CDR3 is CASSSPDRSGNTIYF. The DNA for the CDR3 is TGTGCCAGCAGTTCACCGGACCGCTCTGGAAACACCATATATTTT.

This clone was seen a few times. V is TRBV19 and J is TRBJ2-7, with D possibly matching TRBD2 (7 bases). Germline CDR1 and CDR2: LNHDA and SQIVND (reference sequence). V lost 6 bases and J 0 bases, leaving 18 bases between the germline ends. CDR3 length equals 16 residues. CDR3: CASRESGTYHSYEQYF. CDR3 bases: TGTGCCAGTAGGGAAAGCGGGACATACCACTCCTACGAGCAGTACTTC.

The chain links TRBV7-9 to TRBJ2-2; no definite D call. Germline V gene lookup returns CDR1 SEHNR and CDR2 FQNEAQ (reference sequence). The CDR3 sequence is 14 residues long. Trimming shortened V by 5 bases and J by 0 bases, and 7 bases separated the two germline ends. The CDR3 DNA follows: TGTGCCAGCAGCAAAGACACGAACACCGGGGAGCTGTTTTTT. Translated, it gives CASSKDTNTGELFF.

The chain recombines TRBV12-3 or TRBV12-4 with TRBJ2-1; no definite D call. The germline V and J ends were trimmed by 5 bases and 3 bases, with 2 bases remaining between them. This CDR3 is 11 amino acids long. In DNA, the CDR3 is TGTGCCAGCAGTAACTACAATGAGCAGTTCTTC. Encoded protein: CASSNYNEQFF.

V is TRBV6-5 and J is TRBJ1-3; D is undetermined. The length of the CDR3 is 14 residues. Germline V gene lookup returns CDR1 MNHEY and CDR2 SVGAGI. The V gene lost 7 bases and the J gene lost 5 bases, with 15 bases spanning the gap. The chain's CDR3 is CASMSTGIRNTIYF. CDR3 sequence (DNA): TGTGCCAGCATGAGTACTGGGATCCGAAACACCATATATTTT.

The chain employs TRBV11-2 and TRBJ1-3; TRBD1 is a possible D gene (5 bases). The CDR3 runs to 16 residues. V was trimmed by 5 bases and J by 0 bases, leaving 14 bases between them. The germline V gene encodes CDR1 SGHAT and CDR2 FQNNGV. CDR3 in amino acids: CASSEEWGFSGNTIYF. In DNA form, the CDR3 reads TGTGCCAGCAGCGAAGAATGGGGGTTCTCTGGAAACACCATATATTTT. Full variable domain (outside the CDR3, taken from reference TRBV11-2 and TRBJ1-3): EAGVAQSPRYKIIEKRQSVAFWCNPISGHATLYWYQQILGQGPKLLIQFQNNGVVDDSQLPKDRFSAERLKGVDSTLKIQPAKLEDSAVYLCASSEEWGFSGNTIYFGEGSWLTVV.

The chain combines TRBV3-1 (or the pseudogene TRBV3-2) with TRBJ1-3; no firm D call. In germline, CDR1 is LGHDT, CDR2 YNNKEL (reference sequence). The CDR3 contains 16 residues. Between the trimmed V and J ends, which lost 0 bases and 4 bases, there was a span of 13 bases. The CDR3 coding sequence is TGTGCCAGCAGCCAAGAAGGACTGTATTTAGGAAACACCATATATTTT. The encoded protein is CASSQEGLYLGNTIYF.

The rearrangement links TRBV28 to TRBJ2-7, with 10 bases matching TRBD1. The V gene end was trimmed by 6 bases and the J gene end by 2 bases; junction bases not matched to a gene: 16. Germline CDR1 is MDHEN and CDR2 is SYDVKM. The CDR3 totals 18 residues. DNA for the CDR3: TGTGCCAGCAGCCCAGGCCCGAGACAGGGGGCTACGCCCTACGAGCAGTACTTC. It encodes CASSPGPRQGATPYEQYF.

The rearrangement joins TRBV25-1 to TRBJ1-3; D gene unclear. Per germline, CDR1 MGHDK and CDR2 SYGVNS. The length of the CDR3 is 18 residues. V lost 1 base and J lost 0, with 16 bases in between. CDR3 sequence reads: CASSESRGTLLSGNTIYF. The CDR3 region has the DNA TGTGCCAGCAGTGAATCGCGAGGCACTCTCCTCTCTGGAAACACCATATATTTT.

The V call is TRBV3-1 (or the pseudogene TRBV3-2), the J call TRBJ2-5; 9 positions agree with TRBD1. J gave up 9 bases and V 0 bases, and 8 bases lay outside the gene matches. The CDR3 runs to 15 residues. Germline V gives CDR1 LGHDT, CDR2 YNNKEL (reference sequence). CDR3 sequence (DNA): TGTGCCAGCAGCCAAGAAGGTGGGAGGACAGGGGCCCAGTACTTC. It yields the protein CASSQEGGRTGAQYF.

J is TRBJ2-2 and V is TRBV6-1; the D gene is possibly TRBD2 (7 bases). This CDR3 spans 19 amino acids. Trimming removed 4 bases at V and 4 bases at J, with 25 bases between. The germline CDR1 and CDR2 sequences are MNHNS and SASEGT. CDR3 DNA sequence: TGTGCCAGCAGTGGGGCGGGGGCCGAAATCCCGCAGAGCACCGGGGAGCTGTTTTTT. This gives the protein CASSGAGAEIPQSTGELFF.

The chain is built from TRBV7-2 and TRBJ1-5; TRBD1 is a possible D gene (5 bases). Trimming cost V 5 bases and J 2 bases, with 19 bases left between them. The CDR3 length is 17 residues. The germline V gene encodes CDR1 SGHTA and CDR2 FQGNSA. CDR3 protein: CASSPQGAIVGNQPQHF. The CDR3 DNA reads TGTGCCAGCAGCCCACAAGGGGCCATAGTGGGCAATCAGCCCCAGCATTTT. The full variable domain, rest sourced from reference TRBV7-2 and TRBJ1-5, is GAGVSQSPSNKVTEKGKDVELRCDPISGHTALYWYRQSLGQGLEFLIYFQGNSAPDKSGLPSDRFSAERTGGSVSTLTIQRTQQEDSAVYLCASSPQGAIVGNQPQHFGDGTRLSIL.

The chain is built from TRBV4-1 and TRBJ1-1; 7 positions agree with TRBD1. V was pared by 2 bases and J by 1 base, with 7 bases of the junction left unmatched. This CDR3 region has 16 residues. Germline CDR1 and CDR2: MGHRA and YSYEKL. CDR3 amino acids: CASSQPNRGKNTEAFF. As DNA, the CDR3 is TGCGCCAGCAGCCAACCTAACAGGGGCAAGAACACTGAAGCTTTCTTT.

The V call is TRBV5-5, the J call TRBJ1-2, with 7 nucleotides matching TRBD1. Trimming removed 7 bases from V and 2 bases from J; junction bases left unmatched: 8. Per the germline V gene, CDR1 is SGHKS and CDR2 is YYEKEE (reference sequence). The CDR3 loop spans 14 amino acids. CDR3 amino acids: CASHRDSGNYGYTF. In nucleotides, the CDR3 is TGTGCCAGCCACCGGGACAGTGGAAACTATGGCTACACCTTC.

The chain joins TRBV6-5 to TRBJ1-2; D is ambiguous. Trimming took off 3 bases at V and 7 bases at J, with 12 bases between the two ends. The CDR3 spans 13 residues. Germline V gene lookup returns CDR1 MNHEY and CDR2 SVGAGI. CDR3 nucleotides: TGTGCCAGCAGTTATTCTGGGTCCCGTGGCTACACCTTC. Translating it yields CASSYSGSRGYTF.